These 18 T cell receptor beta chains originate from one sample sequenced in a study of blood T cell repertoires in COVID-19. Libraries were prepared by immunoSEQ multiplex PCR; TCRdb keeps only in-frame clonotypes and omits some of them. Among 150,000 or so clones listed, approximately 84% were seen once. Sequences were obtained from PBMCs or T cells enriched from blood (not recorded which). The receptors were gathered from a woman in her thirties or forties with acute COVID-19.

This clone was seen ten or more times. The rearrangement links TRBV3-1 (or the pseudogene TRBV3-2) to TRBJ1-3; D uncertain. Germline V gene data show CDR1 as LGHDT and CDR2 as YNNKEL (reference sequence). V was pared by 0 bases and J by 4 bases, with 4 bases between. This CDR3 spans 13 amino acids. The CDR3 nucleotides are TGTGCCAGCAGCCAAGATCTGGGAAACACCATATATTTT. It yields the protein CASSQDLGNTIYF.

This clone has more than one count but fewer than ten. The rearrangement links TRBV27 to TRBJ1-1; D remains ambiguous. Trimming removed 6 bases from V and 0 bases from J, with 8 bases in between. Germline CDR1 reads MNHEY; CDR2 reads SMNVEV (reference sequence). This CDR3 contains 13 residues. For the CDR3, the DNA is TGTGCCAGCAGAACAATCATGAACACTGAAGCTTTCTTT. Protein sequence: CASRTIMNTEAFF.

This sequence joins TRBV7-9 and TRBJ1-1; 8 bases are shared with TRBD1. Germline V gene sequence: CDR1 SEHNR, CDR2 FQNEAQ (reference sequence). The CDR3 spans 14 residues. V dropped 6 bases and J dropped 7; count of bases not matched to a gene: 10. CDR3 DNA: TGTGCCAGCAGTCGGAACACAGGGACAGGTGAAGCTTTCTTT. Protein: CASSRNTGTGEAFF.

This clone was seen once. The chain has TRBV27 and TRBJ2-2; D remains ambiguous. V was pared by 4 bases and J by 7 bases, with 10 bases between. The length of the CDR3 is 13 residues. Per germline, CDR1 MNHEY and CDR2 SMNVEV (reference sequence). CDR3 residues: CASSSTRSGELFF. The CDR3 DNA is TGTGCCAGCAGTTCTACGCGGAGCGGGGAGCTGTTTTTT.

The gene calls are TRBV5-1 and TRBJ2-1; D may be TRBD1 (5 bases). Trimming removed 4 bases from V and 2 bases from J, with 13 bases in between. CDR3 length: 15 amino acids. Germline V lookup: CDR1 SGHRS, CDR2 YFSETQ. The CDR3 reads CASSRDSSTYNEQFF. The CDR3 coding sequence is TGCGCCAGCAGCCGTGACAGTAGTACCTACAATGAGCAGTTCTTC.

The chain joins TRBV19 to TRBJ2-6, with TRBD2 as a possible D gene (6 bases). The ends were cut back, 9 bases at V and 2 bases at J, with 17 bases in the middle. The CDR3 is 16 amino acids. Germline V lookup: CDR1 LNHDA, CDR2 SQIVND (reference sequence). CDR3 sequence: CASQRAGTPGANVLTF. As DNA, the CDR3 is TGTGCCAGCCAAAGGGCGGGAACCCCTGGGGCCAACGTCCTGACTTTC. The full variable domain, its missing parts supplied by reference TRBV19 and TRBJ2-6, is DGGITQSPKYLFRKEGQNVTLSCEQNLNHDAMYWYRQDPGQGLRLIYYSQIVNDFQKGDIAEGYSVSREKKESFPLTVTSAQKNPTAFYLCASQRAGTPGANVLTFGAGSRLTVL.

This clone was counted at least ten times. The chain carries TRBV12-5 and TRBJ1-5, with D possibly TRBD1 on 5 matching bases. Trimming removed 5 bases from V and 5 bases from J, with 19 bases in between. CDR1 is LGHNT and CDR2 is FRNRAP in the germline V gene. CDR3 length: 16 residues. CDR3 in amino acids: CASGLGWGDGYQPQHF. The DNA for the CDR3 is TGTGCTAGTGGTCTAGGGTGGGGCGATGGATATCAGCCCCAGCATTTT.

The V and J genes are TRBV30 and TRBJ2-2; D call uncertain. Germline loops: CDR1 GTSNPN, CDR2 SVGIG (reference sequence). The CDR3 spans 13 residues. The germline V and J ends were trimmed by 0 bases and 1 base, with 3 bases remaining between them. The CDR3 loop is CAWSVRNTGELFF. The CDR3 DNA reads TGTGCCTGGAGTGTGAGGAACACCGGGGAGCTGTTTTTT.

The genes are TRBV7-2 and TRBJ2-7, with 10 positions matching TRBD2. Germline values: CDR1 SGHTA, CDR2 FQGNSA. The trim removed 2 bases at V and 4 bases at J, leaving 2 bases unmatched. The CDR3 is 14 residues long. CDR3 bases: TGTGCCAGCAGCTTACAAGCGGGAGGGTACGAGCAGTACTTC. Its translation: CASSLQAGGYEQYF.

CDR3 in amino acids: CASRKGGGSNTEAFF. In DNA, the CDR3 is TGTGCCAGCAGAAAAGGAGGGGGCAGTAATACTGAAGCTTTCTTT. V is TRBV27 and J is TRBJ1-1; 7 bases are shared with TRBD1. Germline trimming cut 6 bases from V and 5 bases from J; bases unmatched to any gene: 12. This CDR3 has 15 residues. Germline CDR1 MNHEY, CDR2 SMNVEV (reference sequence).

The chain joins TRBV2 to TRBJ1-3, with D perhaps matching TRBD1 (5 bases). The V gene's germline CDR1 is SNHLY and CDR2 FYNNEI. V lost 1 base and J 2 bases, leaving 12 bases between the germline ends. This CDR3 contains 16 residues. The CDR3 here is CASSEGAGPTGNTIYF. The CDR3, as DNA: TGTGCCAGCAGTGAAGGTGCAGGGCCCACTGGAAACACCATATATTTT.

V usage is TRBV7-9 and J usage is TRBJ1-2, with D possibly TRBD1 on 6 matching bases. The germline V gene encodes CDR1 SEHNR and CDR2 FQNEAQ (reference sequence). CDR3 length: 14 amino acids. Trimming removed 0 bases at V and 6 bases at J, with 11 bases between. The CDR3 sequence: CASSLAQGWNGYTF. As DNA, the CDR3 is TGTGCCAGCAGCTTAGCGCAGGGGTGGAATGGCTACACCTTC.

In this sample, this clone turned up once. The J gene is TRBJ2-5, the V gene TRBV29-1; TRBD2 matches 8 bases. The CDR3 runs to 15 residues. From germline, CDR1 is SQVTM and CDR2 ANQGSEA. Trimming cost V 8 bases and J 0 bases; bases outside gene matches: 11. The CDR3 DNA sequence: TGCAGCACCAATGGGCTAGCGGGCCACCAAGAGACCCAGTACTTC. Amino acid sequence: CSTNGLAGHQETQYF.

The chain employs TRBV11-1 and TRBJ2-2; TRBD2 might be the D (6 bases). Per germline, CDR1 SGHAT and CDR2 FQDESV (reference sequence). Trimming stripped 2 bases from V and 7 bases from J, with 14 bases between. The CDR3 sequence is 15 residues long. The CDR3 is CASSLSGVASGELFF. The CDR3 coding sequence is TGTGCCAGCAGCTTATCGGGGGTTGCCAGCGGGGAGCTGTTTTTT.

This clone turned up a few times. This chain joins TRBV19 and TRBJ2-7; D is unresolved. The ends were cut back, 4 bases at V and 7 bases at J, with 8 bases in the middle. This CDR3 is 11 amino acids long. Germline values: CDR1 LNHDA, CDR2 SQIVND (reference sequence). This CDR3 reads CASSTPFEQYF. The CDR3 coding sequence is TGTGCCAGTAGTACCCCTTTTGAGCAGTACTTC.

This clone has ten or more counts. The chain recombines TRBV30 with TRBJ2-1; the match to TRBD1 covers 8 bases. The V gene's germline CDR1 is GTSNPN and CDR2 SVGIG (reference sequence). The CDR3 is 15 amino acids. V lost 0 bases, J lost 4 bases, and 5 bases stayed unmatched. The CDR3 nucleotides read TGTGCCTGGAGTGTACCGGACAGGGCGTACAATGAGCAGTTCTTC. This translates into CAWSVPDRAYNEQFF.

This clone was counted only a few times. The V call is TRBV25-1, the J call TRBJ1-2; 11 nucleotides align to TRBD1. In germline, CDR1 is MGHDK, CDR2 SYGVNS. There are 12 residues in the CDR3. With V trimmed by 4 bases and J by 10 bases, 2 bases remained unmatched. The CDR3 sequence: CASSGDRGDYTF. Here the CDR3 DNA reads TGTGCCAGCAGTGGGGACAGGGGGGACTACACCTTC.

The chain is built from TRBV5-1 and TRBJ1-1; D gene uncertain. With 2 bases removed from V and 1 base from J, the gap between germline ends came to 9 bases. The germline CDR1 and CDR2 sequences are SGHRS and YFSETQ. The CDR3 length is 14 residues. Here the CDR3 reads CASSFEVTNTEAFF. As DNA, the CDR3 is TGCGCCAGCAGCTTCGAGGTAACGAACACTGAAGCTTTCTTT.